The 32 T cell receptor beta chains below come from one sample, sequenced in a study of human thymus T cells. Data came from immunoSEQ multiplex PCR; TCRdb stores just in-frame clones and leaves some out. The table shows about 60,000 clones, with around 94% occurring only once. The specimen sequenced was blood. Receptors originate from a boy in the first two years of life with a congenital heart defect but otherwise immunologically healthy.

The V call is TRBV23-1, the J call TRBJ1-1; D is unresolved. TRBV23-1 is assigned to the ORF class and has an uncertain function. Trimming shortened V by 1 base and J by 2 bases, and 17 bases separated the two germline ends. The CDR3 is 17 residues long. The CDR3 sequence is CASSQCRKGSLNTEAFF. CDR3 coding DNA: TGCGCCAGCAGTCAATGTCGTAAAGGTTCCCTTAACACTGAAGCTTTCTTT.

The chain has TRBV11-2 and TRBJ1-2; 7 nucleotides agree with TRBD1. CDR3 length: 16 residues. Trimming cost V 3 bases and J 4 bases; bases outside gene matches: 11. Germline loops: CDR1 SGHAT, CDR2 FQNNGV. The CDR3 nucleotides read TGTGCCAGCAGCTTGATTAGGGGGCGATCTGGCTATGGCTACACCTTC. Encoded protein: CASSLIRGRSGYGYTF.

The chain recombines TRBV6-6 with TRBJ1-3; TRBD1 is a possible D gene (6 bases). The CDR3 consists of 15 residues. Germline V CDR1 and CDR2: MNHNY, SVGAGI (reference sequence). V was trimmed by 2 bases and J by 0 bases, leaving 8 bases between them. CDR3 sequence reads: CASSYPGHSGNTIYF. In nucleotides, the CDR3 is TGTGCCAGCAGTTACCCGGGACACTCTGGAAACACCATATATTTT.

The V and J genes are TRBV5-1 and TRBJ2-2; TRBD2 matches at 11 bases. Germline V gene data show CDR1 as SGHRS and CDR2 as YFSETQ. CDR3 length: 16 residues. The V gene end was trimmed by 2 bases and the J gene end by 0 bases; junction bases not matched to a gene: 0. The CDR3 loop is CASSLLAGANTGELFF. CDR3 nucleotides: TGCGCCAGCAGCTTACTAGCGGGAGCGAACACCGGGGAGCTGTTTTTT.

J is TRBJ2-5 and V is TRBV4-2; D might be TRBD1 (6 bases). V was shortened by 1 base and J by 2 bases, with 11 bases between the two germline ends. The V gene's germline CDR1 is LGHNA and CDR2 YNFKEQ. The CDR3 runs 15 residues. The DNA for the CDR3 is TGTGCCAGCAGCCAAGTCAGGGGTGGGCAAGAGACCCAGTACTTC. As protein: CASSQVRGGQETQYF.

This sequence joins TRBV9 and TRBJ2-1; TRBD2 agrees at 10 bases. V trimming: 6 bases; J trimming: 9 bases; junction bases outside the gene matches: 12. The germline V gene has CDR1 SGDLS and CDR2 YYNGEE. The CDR3 covers 15 residues. CDR3 in DNA: TGTGCCAGCACCTTTAGCGGGGGGCCGACAGGTGAGCAGTTCTTC. This gives the protein CASTFSGGPTGEQFF.

The chain carries TRBV30 and TRBJ2-5; D is possibly TRBD1 or TRBD2 (5 bases each). The CDR3 is 15 amino acids. Per germline, CDR1 GTSNPN and CDR2 SVGIG (reference sequence). V dropped 0 bases and J dropped 5 bases, with 16 bases sitting between them. For the CDR3, the DNA is TGTGCCTGGAGTGTAGGGGCAGGGTCGGGGGAGACCCAGTACTTC. Residues: CAWSVGAGSGETQYF.

This chain links TRBV30 with TRBJ2-7, with D possibly being TRBD1 or TRBD2 (5 bases each). Trimming shortened V by 0 bases and J by 2 bases, and 8 bases separated the two germline ends. Germline V gene lookup returns CDR1 GTSNPN and CDR2 SVGIG (reference sequence). The CDR3 consists of 13 residues. CDR3 bases: TGTGCCTGGAGTGTAAGGGACCCCTACGAGCAGTACTTC. It codes for CAWSVRDPYEQYF.

The CDR3 nucleotides read TGTGCCAGCAGTGGGGGGGACAGCTCCTACAATGAGCAGTTCTTC. As protein: CASSGGDSSYNEQFF. This chain connects TRBV6-1 to TRBJ2-1; tentatively, D is TRBD1 (7 bases). The length of the CDR3 is 15 residues. V was cut by 4 bases and J by 0 bases, with 10 bases left in between. Germline-derived CDR1 and CDR2 are MNHNS and SASEGT.

The chain couples TRBV19 to TRBJ1-4; unclear D gene. The germline gives CDR1 LNHDA, CDR2 SQIVND (reference sequence). The CDR3 has 15 residues. V lost 3 bases and J 10 bases, leaving 18 bases between the germline ends. DNA of the CDR3: TGTGCCAGTAGTATCCCCGGACTTCCCGGAGGAAAACTGTTTTTT. This translates into CASSIPGLPGGKLFF.

CDR3 DNA: TGTGCCAGCAGCTTCCAGACAAAGGGGTCAGATACGCAGTATTTT. The encoded protein is CASSFQTKGSDTQYF. This chain joins TRBV5-4 and TRBJ2-3, with D possibly TRBD1 on 5 matching bases. V dropped 2 bases and J dropped 4 bases, with 14 bases sitting between them. This CDR3 has 15 amino acids. From germline, CDR1 is SGHNT and CDR2 YYREEE (reference sequence).

This clone was recorded only once. V and J are TRBV7-9 and TRBJ1-1; D gene uncertain. This CDR3 has 15 amino acids. Trimming pared 2 bases from V and 4 bases from J, leaving 14 bases between. Germline V gene lookup returns CDR1 SEHNR and CDR2 FQNEAQ (reference sequence). CDR3 region: CASSLNGLTGTEAFF. The DNA for the CDR3 is TGTGCCAGCAGCTTAAATGGGCTTACGGGCACTGAAGCTTTCTTT.

The rearrangement joins TRBV19 to TRBJ1-4; D remains unclear. This CDR3 comprises 17 residues. Trimming left V 3 bases short and J 3 bases short, with 17 bases between. CDR1 and CDR2 from the germline V gene are LNHDA and SQIVND (reference sequence). The CDR3 nucleotides read TGTGCCAGTAGTATTTACCCGACTGCCTCAGCTAATGAAAAACTGTTTTTT. This codes for CASSIYPTASANEKLFF.

The chain couples TRBV4-2 to TRBJ2-7; 11 positions match TRBD1. With 2 bases clipped from V and 3 bases from J, the junction kept 3 bases outside the gene matches. The CDR3 totals 15 residues. Germline CDR1 LGHNA, CDR2 YNFKEQ. The CDR3 protein is CASSQTGTGGYEQYF. The CDR3, as DNA: TGTGCCAGCAGCCAAACCGGGACAGGGGGCTACGAGCAGTACTTC.

The V gene is TRBV7-9, the J gene TRBJ1-1, with TRBD1 identical over 9 bases. The CDR3 extends over 19 amino acids. The germline gives CDR1 SEHNR, CDR2 FQNEAQ (reference sequence). Trimming at V came to 0 bases and at J to 1 base, leaving 12 bases not matched to a gene. CDR3 sequence: CASSLAVGTGRRENTEAFF. The CDR3, as DNA: TGTGCCAGCAGCTTAGCGGTAGGGACAGGGCGCCGGGAGAACACTGAAGCTTTCTTT.

The gene calls are TRBV5-4 and TRBJ2-7, with D possibly being TRBD2 (5 bases). CDR3 size: 15 residues. Germline lookup yields CDR1 SGHNT and CDR2 YYREEE (reference sequence). The germline V and J ends were trimmed by 2 bases and 3 bases, with 15 bases remaining between them. The CDR3 protein is CASSLSPGSGYEQYF. The CDR3 nucleotides are TGTGCCAGCAGCTTATCCCCGGGGAGTGGCTACGAGCAGTACTTC.

V and J are TRBV19 and TRBJ2-1; TRBD2 is a possible D gene (6 bases). The CDR3 contains 15 residues. The V gene lost 4 bases and the J gene lost 3 bases, with 13 bases spanning the gap. Germline V CDR1 and CDR2: LNHDA, SQIVND (reference sequence). Here the CDR3 DNA reads TGTGCCAGTAGTAGGGGCGGAGGGCGCTACAATGAGCAGTTCTTC. Translating gives CASSRGGGRYNEQFF.

This CDR3 is CASSSPGQSYEQYF. The CDR3 DNA reads TGTGCCAGCAGTTCCCCGGGACAGTCCTACGAGCAGTACTTC. The genes are TRBV6-5 and TRBJ2-7; TRBD1 matches 7 bases. The V segment lost 4 bases and the J segment 1 base; nucleotides outside the gene matches: 4. CDR3 length equals 14 residues. CDR1 is MNHEY, CDR2 SVGAGI, per germline.

The chain recombines TRBV2 with TRBJ1-6; TRBD1 might be the D (5 bases). V lost 3 bases to trimming and J lost 3 bases, with 9 bases between them. Per the germline V gene, CDR1 is SNHLY and CDR2 is FYNNEI. The CDR3 runs to 15 residues. CDR3 in DNA: TGTGCCAGCAGTGAGGGTACAGGCTATAATTCACCCCTCCACTTT. Its translation is CASSEGTGYNSPLHF.

The chain links TRBV7-9 to TRBJ2-1, with 10 bases aligning to TRBD2. The CDR3 has 16 residues. The germline V gene encodes CDR1 SEHNR and CDR2 FQNEAQ (reference sequence). The trim removed 1 base at V and 3 bases at J, leaving 3 bases unmatched. The CDR3 loop is CASSLEGLAYYNEQFF. The DNA for the CDR3 is TGTGCCAGCAGCTTAGAGGGACTAGCGTACTACAATGAGCAGTTCTTC.

The table lists this clone with a count of one. This rearrangement joins TRBV19 to TRBJ2-7, with a possible D match to TRBD1 (6 bases). The CDR3 has 15 residues. CDR1 and CDR2 from the germline V gene are LNHDA and SQIVND (reference sequence). The V and J ends lost 1 base and 1 base respectively, with 11 bases between them. In DNA, the CDR3 is TGTGCCAGTAGTATAGGCAGGGGAGCGTCCTACGAGCAGTACTTC. It yields the protein CASSIGRGASYEQYF.

The chain employs TRBV6-4 and TRBJ2-4, with a possible D match to TRBD1 (5 bases). The CDR3 length is 17 residues. The germline CDR1 and CDR2 sequences are MRHNA and SNTAGT. The V end lost 2 bases, the J end lost 0 bases, and 14 bases lay between the germline ends. This CDR3 reads CASSDRGIDLAKNIQYF. The DNA for the CDR3 is TGTGCCAGCAGTGACAGGGGCATAGATTTAGCCAAAAACATTCAGTACTTC.

This chain uses TRBV5-6 with TRBJ2-3, with D tentatively TRBD1 or TRBD2 (5 bases each). Germline CDR1 is SGHDT and CDR2 is YYEEEE. Trimming took 1 base from V and 6 from J, leaving 18 bases between them. CDR3 length: 16 amino acids. CDR3 coding DNA: TGTGCCAGCAGCTTGTCCCGGGACCCAGCGTGGGATACGCAGTATTTT. Protein sequence: CASSLSRDPAWDTQYF.

V and J are TRBV9 and TRBJ1-2; no firm D call. Trimming stripped 4 bases from V and 3 bases from J, with 7 bases between. The CDR3 sequence is 12 residues long. The germline V gene has CDR1 SGDLS and CDR2 YYNGEE. CDR3 sequence reads: CASSPGDYGYTF. The CDR3 DNA reads TGTGCCAGCAGCCCCGGGGACTATGGCTACACCTTC.

The gene calls are TRBV2 and TRBJ2-7; 12 bases map to TRBD1. The J segment lost 5 bases and the V segment lost 1 base, leaving 3 bases of the junction unmatched. The germline V gene encodes CDR1 SNHLY and CDR2 FYNNEI. This CDR3 is 15 amino acids long. CDR3 bases: TGTGCCAGCAGTGAAGAGGGGACAGGGGGCAACGAGCAGTACTTC. It is translated as CASSEEGTGGNEQYF.

This clone was seen only a few times. The chain employs TRBV5-4 and TRBJ1-1, with unresolved D. Germline CDR1 and CDR2: SGHNT and YYREEE (reference sequence). V was clipped by 2 bases and J by 0 bases, with 8 bases between them. There are 14 residues in the CDR3. CDR3 sequence: CASSFPDMNTEAFF. In DNA, the CDR3 is TGTGCCAGCAGCTTCCCAGACATGAACACTGAAGCTTTCTTT. Full variable domain (remainder filled in from reference TRBV5-4 and TRBJ1-1): ETGVTQSPTHLIKTRGQQVTLRCSSQSGHNTVSWYQQALGQGPQFIFQYYREEENGRGNFPPRFSGLQFPNYSSELNVNALELDDSALYLCASSFPDMNTEAFFGQGTRLTVV.

This clone has just one count. The rearrangement joins TRBV7-9 to TRBJ2-1; no clear D. This CDR3 region has 15 residues. Trimming cost V 0 bases and J 0 bases, with 6 bases left between them. Germline V gene lookup returns CDR1 SEHNR and CDR2 FQNEAQ (reference sequence). CDR3 amino acids: CASSLALSSYNEQFF. CDR3 bases: TGTGCCAGCAGCTTAGCTCTGAGCTCCTACAATGAGCAGTTCTTC.

The chain employs TRBV10-3 and TRBJ2-7; TRBD2 matches 8 bases. Trimming at V came to 6 bases and at J to 0 bases, leaving 4 bases not matched to a gene. CDR3 length: 14 residues. The germline CDR1 and CDR2 sequences are ENHRY and SYGVKD. The CDR3 loop is CAISPGGLSYEQYF. The CDR3 nucleotides read TGTGCCATCAGCCCGGGGGGGCTCTCCTACGAGCAGTACTTC.

This chain joins TRBV7-2 and TRBJ2-3; 7 bases match TRBD2. The germline V gene encodes CDR1 SGHTA and CDR2 FQGNSA. This CDR3 spans 14 amino acids. Trimming cost V 2 bases and J 6 bases; bases outside gene matches: 5. The CDR3 reads CASSLQQGGDTQYF. The CDR3 DNA reads as TGTGCCAGCAGCTTACAGCAGGGAGGGGATACGCAGTATTTT.

The V and J genes are TRBV7-9 and TRBJ1-4; 10 positions agree with TRBD1. Per germline, CDR1 SEHNR and CDR2 FQNEAQ (reference sequence). V dropped 6 bases and J dropped 2; count of bases not matched to a gene: 15. The CDR3 spans 19 residues. CDR3 bases: TGTGCCAGCAGTGAATGGCCGGGACAGGGGACGGGGACTAATGAAAAACTGTTTTTT. The encoded protein is CASSEWPGQGTGTNEKLFF.

The chain is built from TRBV2 and TRBJ1-2; D remains unclear. Germline CDR1 SNHLY, CDR2 FYNNEI. V was cut by 3 bases and J by 2 bases, with 4 bases left in between. CDR3 length equals 12 residues. The CDR3 is CASSDLNYGYTF. The CDR3 nucleotides are TGTGCCAGCAGTGATCTGAACTATGGCTACACCTTC.

The rearrangement joins TRBV6-5 to TRBJ2-7; D may be TRBD2 (6 bases). Trimming left V 4 bases short and J 7 bases short, with 14 bases between. Germline V gene lookup returns CDR1 MNHEY and CDR2 SVGAGI. This CDR3 spans 13 amino acids. The CDR3 is CASSWDFSWEQYF. The CDR3 bases are TGTGCCAGCAGTTGGGACTTCTCTTGGGAGCAGTACTTC.